Presented here are 13 T cell receptor beta chains from one specimen sequenced in a study of T-cell memory formation after mild COVID-19. TCRdb processed the 5' RACE reads anew with MiXCR; each CDR3 protein has one entry. Among about 350,000 distinct CDR3 sequences listed, 20% to 25% were seen once. Sequencing input: PBMCs or a T cell subset sorted from them (not recorded which). The source of these receptors is a man younger than 35 who had mild COVID-19 (a few samples of this study predate the infection). Cell type and time point are not known.

In nucleotides, the CDR3 is TGTGCCAGCAGCCGACAGGGGCGCGACAATGAGCAGTTCTTC. Its protein product is CASSRQGRDNEQFF. The V and J genes are TRBV3-1 and TRBJ2-1, with 8 bases fitting TRBD1. The germline V gene has CDR1 LGHDT and CDR2 YNNKEL (reference sequence). V shed 4 bases, J shed 5 bases, and the junction held 4 bases outside the gene matches. The CDR3 loop spans 14 amino acids.

This clonotype has more than one count but fewer than ten. As DNA, the CDR3 is TGTGCCAGCAGTTTATCGTCAGGGTCTGGATTAAACTATGGCTACACCTTC. Its protein product is CASSLSSGSGLNYGYTF. The gene calls are TRBV27 and TRBJ1-2, with D possibly being TRBD1 (5 bases). The CDR3 is 17 amino acids. Trimming shortened V by 0 bases and J by 2 bases, and 16 bases separated the two germline ends. The germline CDR1 and CDR2 sequences are MNHEY and SMNVEV (reference sequence).

The chain has TRBV5-5 and TRBJ2-6, with D possibly matching TRBD1 (5 bases). Germline V lookup: CDR1 SGHKS, CDR2 YYEKEE (reference sequence). Trimming took 3 bases from V and 0 from J, leaving 13 bases between them. The CDR3 consists of 17 residues. CDR3 bases: TGTGCCAGCAGCTCACGAGACAGCTACTCTGGGGCCAACGTCCTGACTTTC. Its translation: CASSSRDSYSGANVLTF.

This clonotype was detected only a few times. This chain uses TRBV2 with TRBJ1-5; D possibly corresponds to TRBD1 (6 bases). This CDR3 is 14 amino acids long. Germline CDR1 SNHLY, CDR2 FYNNEI. V was shortened by 7 bases and J by 5 bases, with 15 bases between the two germline ends. This CDR3 reads CASTDRQTYQPQHF. CDR3 DNA: TGTGCCAGCACGGACAGACAAACTTATCAGCCCCAGCATTTT.

There are a few counts of this clonotype. The chain joins TRBV12-3 or TRBV12-4 to TRBJ2-3, with TRBD2 matching over 9 bases. V dropped 7 bases and J dropped 4; count of bases not matched to a gene: 6. This CDR3 has 14 amino acids. The CDR3 bases are TGTGCCAGCACCCAGCGCGGGGGGGCAGATACGCAGTATTTT. Its protein product is CASTQRGGADTQYF.

This clonotype was found a few times. This chain connects TRBV7-3 to TRBJ2-3, with D maybe TRBD1 (5 bases). Per germline, CDR1 SGHTA and CDR2 FQGTGA. The CDR3 spans 14 residues. V was cut by 4 bases and J by 2 bases, with 10 bases left in between. CDR3 nucleotides: TGTGCCAGCAGCTGGGGCCGCAACACAGATACGCAGTATTTT. As protein: CASSWGRNTDTQYF.

This clonotype was found a few times. The rearrangement joins TRBV7-2 to TRBJ2-2; either TRBD1 or TRBD2 may supply D (5 bases each). Trimming shortened V by 5 bases and J by 4 bases, and 11 bases separated the two germline ends. Germline values: CDR1 SGHTA, CDR2 FQGNSA. CDR3 length equals 14 residues. The CDR3 protein is CASSQGVGTGELFF. CDR3 bases: TGTGCCAGCAGCCAGGGAGTCGGCACCGGGGAGCTGTTTTTT.

The V and J genes are TRBV10-3 and TRBJ2-7; tentatively, D is TRBD2 (6 bases). The CDR3 is 11 residues long. Germline CDR1 is ENHRY and CDR2 is SYGVKD. V lost 11 bases, J lost 6 bases, and 14 bases lay in between. The CDR3 coding sequence is TGTGCCTCAATGGTCGGGAGCGAGCAGTACTTC. Its translation is CASMVGSEQYF.

This clonotype was detected many times. The J gene is TRBJ2-3, the V gene TRBV6-5, with 11 bases matching TRBD2. Trimming cost V 5 bases and J 1 base; bases outside gene matches: 2. CDR3 length: 15 amino acids. Germline lookup yields CDR1 MNHEY and CDR2 SVGAGI. This CDR3 reads CASSVSGGGTDTQYF. In DNA form, the CDR3 reads TGTGCCAGCAGTGTTAGCGGGGGGGGCACAGATACGCAGTATTTT.

The V gene is TRBV4-2, the J gene TRBJ2-1; unclear D gene. Germline CDR1 is LGHNA and CDR2 is YNFKEQ. Trimming stripped 0 bases from V and 9 bases from J, with 6 bases between. The CDR3 has 12 amino acids. CDR3 sequence reads: CASSQDRREQFF. DNA for the CDR3: TGTGCCAGCAGCCAAGATCGGCGTGAGCAGTTCTTC.

This chain connects TRBV4-3 to TRBJ2-3; D gene ambiguous. This CDR3 is built from 15 residues. CDR1 LGHNA and CDR2 YSLEER come from the germline V gene. Between the trimmed V and J ends, which lost 4 bases and 4 bases, there was a span of 15 bases. The CDR3 region is CASSPLSISPDTQYF. The CDR3 region has the DNA TGCGCCAGCAGCCCACTTTCCATTTCCCCAGATACGCAGTATTTT.

This clonotype appeared a few times. The rearrangement links TRBV14 to TRBJ1-6, with TRBD1 matching 9 bases. The CDR3 spans 16 residues. Germline V gene lookup returns CDR1 SGHDN and CDR2 FVKESK. J lost 9 bases, V lost 1 base, and 7 bases had no gene match. CDR3 bases: TGTGCCAGCAGCCAAGCGGGGACAGGGTTTACTTCACCCCTCCACTTT. It yields the protein CASSQAGTGFTSPLHF.

In this sample, this clonotype turned up a few times. V gene TRBV4-1 combines with J gene TRBJ2-1; D possibly matches TRBD1 or TRBD2 (7 bases each). Germline V gene sequence: CDR1 MGHRA, CDR2 YSYEKL. The CDR3 totals 16 residues. V was cut by 0 bases and J by 1 base, with 10 bases left in between. The DNA for the CDR3 is TGCGCCAGCAGCCAAGATCAGGGGGGGTCCTACAATGAGCAGTTCTTC. Amino acid sequence: CASSQDQGGSYNEQFF.